These T cell receptor beta chains were read from a single sample in a study of shared clonotypes between healthy human individuals. Sequencing was performed with immunoSEQ multiplex PCR; in TCRdb, only in-frame clones are kept and a portion is missing. The profile shows 1,500,000 or so clones, around 98.5% of them singletons. Sequenced sample: naive CD4+ T cells sorted from blood. The receptor source for this set is a man aged 25-40 years in good health. CDR3s include the opening cysteine and the closing phenylalanine or tryptophan. The order of the fields is D gene, V gene, clone size, CDR3 length, J gene, CDR3 protein, CDR3 DNA. D genes are given only for firm matches. Clone size appears in some rows only: once, few, many, or a class for an expanded clone.

-	TRBV7-9	-	13	TRBJ2-7	CASRETEVTEQYF	TGTGCCAGCAGGGAGACGGAGGTTACCGAGCAGTACTTC
-	TRBV9	once	14	TRBJ2-2	CASSVAGRTGELFF	TGTGCCAGCAGCGTAGCGGGAAGGACCGGGGAGCTGTTTTTT
TRBD1	TRBV7-6	-	13	TRBJ2-5	CASSWDSQETQYF	TGTGCCAGCAGCTGGGACAGCCAAGAGACCCAGTACTTC
TRBD1	TRBV7-8	-	12	TRBJ1-2	CASRTGGHGYTF	TGTGCCAGCCGGACAGGGGGCCATGGCTACACCTTC
TRBD1	TRBV2	-	14	TRBJ2-4	CASPPDREENIQYF	TGTGCCAGTCCTCCGGACAGGGAAGAAAACATTCAGTACTTC
-	TRBV28	-	15	TRBJ2-7	CASSLGGAGRNEQYF	TGTGCCAGCAGTTTAGGGGGAGCAGGGAGGAACGAGCAGTACTTC
TRBD1	TRBV5-1	-	15	TRBJ1-3	CASSLDRASGNTIYF	TGCGCCAGCAGCCTGGACAGGGCCTCTGGAAACACCATATATTTT
-	TRBV6-5	-	12	TRBJ2-3	CASRTGSDTQYF	TGTGCCAGCAGGACAGGATCAGATACGCAGTATTTT
TRBD2	TRBV5-1	-	15	TRBJ2-2	CASTRLAGSTGELFF	TGCGCCAGCACCCGGCTAGCGGGGTCCACCGGGGAGCTGTTTTTT
TRBD1	TRBV2	once	15	TRBJ1-5	CASSQGQATNQPQHF	TGTGCCAGCAGTCAGGGACAGGCGACTAATCAGCCCCAGCATTTT
-	TRBV14	-	17	TRBJ2-1	CASSHATGTTAINEQFF	TGTGCCAGCAGCCATGCGACCGGGACAACAGCAATCAATGAGCAGTTCTTC
-	TRBV7-2	once	15	TRBJ1-4	CASSPSTGLNEKLFF	TGTGCCAGCAGCCCCTCGACAGGCCTTAATGAAAAACTGTTTTTT
-	TRBV13	-	16	TRBJ2-1	CASSLGRLVLLGEQFF	TGTGCCAGCAGCTTAGGCCGACTAGTTCTTTTAGGTGAGCAGTTCTTC
-	TRBV25-1	-	14	TRBJ1-5	CASTNSDSNQPQHF	TGTGCCAGCACGAACAGCGATAGCAATCAGCCCCAGCATTTT
-	TRBV11-2	once	15	TRBJ2-7	CASSVNFGSMYEQYF	TGTGCCAGCAGCGTCAACTTCGGGAGTATGTACGAGCAGTACTTC
-	TRBV5-1	-	16	TRBJ1-5	CASSLGGIGGNQPQHF	TGCGCCAGCAGCTTGGGAGGCATAGGGGGCAATCAGCCCCAGCATTTT
TRBD2	TRBV15	-	13	TRBJ2-7	CATTPGRAYEQYF	TGTGCCACTACTCCCGGGAGGGCCTACGAGCAGTACTTC
-	TRBV5-1	-	13	TRBJ2-5	CASSLTPGETQYF	TGCGCCAGCAGCTTGACACCTGGGGAGACCCAGTACTTC
-	TRBV4-2	-	15	TRBJ2-5	CASSQDRGSQETQYF	TGTGCCAGCAGCCAAGATCGGGGGTCCCAAGAGACCCAGTACTTC
-	TRBV7-8	-	13	TRBJ2-3	CASSRTDTDTQYF	TGTGCCAGCAGCCGGACAGACACAGATACGCAGTATTTT
-	TRBV7-9	-	13	TRBJ2-5	CASSPGLPRAQYF	TGTGCCAGCAGCCCGGGACTGCCAAGGGCCCAGTACTTC
TRBD2	TRBV14	-	18	TRBJ2-3	CASSLTTSGRAKGDTQYF	TGTGCCAGCAGCCTAACGACTAGCGGGAGGGCCAAAGGAGATACGCAGTATTTT
TRBD1	TRBV4-2	-	16	TRBJ1-2	CASSQDSRDRDYGYTF	TGTGCCAGCAGCCAAGATAGCCGGGACAGGGACTATGGCTACACCTTC
-	TRBV9	-	14	TRBJ2-5	CASSVGFNQETQYF	TGTGCCAGCAGCGTAGGGTTCAATCAAGAGACCCAGTACTTC
-	TRBV7-2	-	15	TRBJ2-1	CASSLAHSGYNEQFF	TGTGCCAGCAGCTTAGCTCATTCGGGGTACAATGAGCAGTTCTTC
-	TRBV6-6	-	15	TRBJ2-3	CASSYSGAGTDTQYF	TGTGCCAGCAGTTACTCAGGGGCAGGGACAGATACGCAGTATTTT
TRBD2	TRBV5-6	-	16	TRBJ2-5	CASSLILAGGIGTQYF	TGTGCCAGCAGCTTGATACTAGCGGGAGGGATTGGGACCCAGTACTTC
TRBD1	TRBV19	once	16	TRBJ1-5	CASSKIQGDHNQPQHF	TGTGCCAGTAGTAAGATACAGGGGGATCACAATCAGCCCCAGCATTTT
TRBD1	TRBV7-9	once	14	TRBJ2-5	CASSLMTGEETQYF	TGTGCCAGCAGCTTGATGACAGGGGAAGAGACCCAGTACTTC
TRBD1	TRBV28	-	14	TRBJ2-7	CASINTGGLREQYF	TGTGCCAGCATTAACACAGGGGGTCTGAGGGAGCAGTACTTC
-	TRBV7-9	-	18	TRBJ2-1	CASSRKPALARGVHEQFF	TGTGCCAGCAGCCGCAAGCCCGCTCTAGCGAGAGGGGTCCATGAGCAGTTCTTC
-	TRBV6-5	-	15	TRBJ1-5	CASRSDRNSNQPQHF	TGTGCCAGCAGAAGCGACAGGAATAGCAATCAGCCCCAGCATTTT
-	TRBV2	-	12	TRBJ2-2	CASRRNTGELFF	TGTGCCAGCAGGAGAAACACCGGGGAGCTGTTTTTT
TRBD2	TRBV11-1	-	15	TRBJ2-1	CASSLRLAGEDEQFF	TGTGCCAGCAGCTTAAGACTAGCGGGAGAAGATGAGCAGTTCTTC
TRBD1	TRBV19	-	17	TRBJ2-7	CASSTPPGQGGSYEQYF	TGTGCCAGTAGTACCCCACCGGGACAGGGAGGATCCTACGAGCAGTACTTC
-	TRBV15	once	16	TRBJ2-7	CATWSPHPGRIGEQYF	TGTGCCACCTGGAGTCCACATCCGGGACGAATAGGCGAGCAGTACTTC
TRBD1	TRBV18	-	17	TRBJ1-1	CASSPLPGQGADTEAFF	TGTGCCAGCTCACCGCTCCCGGGACAGGGGGCGGACACTGAAGCTTTCTTT
-	TRBV6-5	-	13	TRBJ1-1	CASSYRSGTEAFF	TGTGCCAGCAGTTACCGAAGTGGGACTGAAGCTTTCTTT
-	TRBV5-4	-	13	TRBJ2-3	CASSLGRTDTQYF	TGTGCCAGCAGCTTGGGTCGCACAGATACGCAGTATTTT
-	TRBV14	-	18	TRBJ1-5	CASSQVRWTEVSNQPQHF	TGTGCCAGCAGCCAAGTTCGCTGGACAGAAGTCAGCAATCAGCCCCAGCATTTT
-	TRBV28	-	13	TRBJ1-5	CASSFIGNQPQHF	TGTGCCAGCAGTTTCATAGGTAATCAGCCCCAGCATTTT
TRBD1	TRBV11-2	-	15	TRBJ1-1	CASSLQGAGNTEAFF	TGTGCCAGCAGTTTACAGGGGGCCGGGAACACTGAAGCTTTCTTT
TRBD2	TRBV9	-	13	TRBJ2-7	CASSDGLAGIQYF	TGTGCCAGCAGCGATGGACTAGCGGGGATCCAGTACTTC
-	TRBV28	-	12	TRBJ2-5	CASRGSLETQYF	TGTGCCAGCAGGGGTTCGTTGGAGACCCAGTACTTC
-	TRBV11-2	few	11	TRBJ2-7	CASSEQYEQYF	TGTGCCAGCAGCGAACAATACGAGCAGTACTTC
TRBD2	TRBV7-7	-	17	TRBJ2-2	CASSLVPAGLSTGELFF	TGTGCCAGCAGCTTAGTCCCAGCGGGGTTGAGCACCGGGGAGCTGTTTTTT
-	TRBV28	-	12	TRBJ2-3	CASSQRADTQYF	TGTGCCAGCAGTCAGAGGGCAGATACGCAGTATTTT
-	TRBV7-2	-	16	TRBJ2-7	CASSFWDRGPRYEQYF	TGTGCCAGCAGCTTTTGGGATAGGGGTCCCAGGTACGAGCAGTACTTC
-	TRBV7-8	once	17	TRBJ1-4	CASRPHRVPSFNEKLFF	TGTGCCAGCAGACCTCACAGGGTTCCTTCTTTCAATGAAAAACTGTTTTTT
TRBD1	TRBV30	-	13	TRBJ1-2	CARWTGSSYGYTF	TGTGCCCGCTGGACAGGGTCTAGCTATGGCTACACCTTC